One sample yielded the 17 T cell receptor beta chains listed below, sequenced in a study of regulatory T cells in long-lasting Graves disease. Combining iRepertoire HTBI primers with Arm-PCR of CDR3 regions, the authors built TCR beta libraries. MiXCR, run by TCRdb on the multiplex PCR reads, gives a single entry per CDR3 protein. The sample contains about 620,000 distinct CDR3 sequences, around 17% of which appear only once. Time point reported: newly diagnosed GD, antithyroid drugs for less than 3 months. Extracted RNA from PBMCs served as the source of the TCR library. The same sample was also used in a study of T cells in Graves' hyperthyroidism and ophthalmopathy.

The material was peripheral blood mononuclear cells (PBMCs), obtained at new diagnosis, from a patient treated with antithyroid drugs. Receptor source: a woman aged 25-40 years with Graves disease.

This clonotype was recorded a few times. The V gene is TRBV20-1, the J gene TRBJ1-5, with D hard to call. The CDR3 consists of 14 residues. Trimming removed 3 bases from V and 0 bases from J, with 9 bases in between. In germline, CDR1 is DFQATT, CDR2 SNEGSKA (reference sequence). The DNA for the CDR3 is TGCAGTGCTAGGTTTGGGGATAGCAATCAGCCCCAGCATTTT. Encoded protein: CSARFGDSNQPQHF.

CDR3 bases: TGTGCCTGGAACGGGGGCCCCGGGGAGCTGTTTTTT. Translation: CAWNGGPGELFF. The rearrangement links TRBV30 to TRBJ2-2, with D perhaps given as TRBD1 or TRBD2 (6 bases each). The germline gives CDR1 GTSNPN, CDR2 SVGIG (reference sequence). This CDR3 has 12 amino acids. Between the trimmed V and J ends, which lost 4 bases and 6 bases, there was a span of 9 bases.

This clonotype was observed a handful of times. The genes are TRBV3-1 and TRBJ1-1; the D gene is possibly TRBD1 (6 bases). CDR1 is LGHDT and CDR2 is YNNKEL in the germline V gene (reference sequence). The CDR3 runs 14 residues. Deletions cut 2 bases from V and 2 bases from J, with 9 bases between. CDR3 amino acids: CASSQLTGNTEAFF. DNA of the CDR3: TGTGCCAGCAGCCAATTGACAGGTAACACTGAAGCTTTCTTT.

This clonotype was detected ten times or more. This chain joins TRBV2 and TRBJ2-3, with TRBD2 matching over 12 bases. CDR1 is SNHLY, CDR2 FYNNEI, per germline. The CDR3 is 17 amino acids. V shed 6 bases and J 4 bases; nucleotides not matched to a gene: 11. For the CDR3, the DNA is TGTGCCAGCAGGAACCCACTAGCGGGAGGTAGGGCAGATACGCAGTATTTT. This gives the protein CASRNPLAGGRADTQYF.

This clonotype was counted only a few times. In DNA, the CDR3 is TGCGCCAGCAGCCTCTCCTCGGGGGGGCGAACAGATACGCAGTATTTT. It is translated as CASSLSSGGRTDTQYF. The J gene is TRBJ2-3, the V gene TRBV5-1; 8 nucleotides match TRBD2. CDR1 SGHRS and CDR2 YFSETQ come from the germline V gene. V trimming: 4 bases; J trimming: 3 bases; junction bases outside the gene matches: 10. The CDR3 has 16 residues.

The chain uses TRBV2 and TRBJ1-6; TRBD1 matches at 7 bases. Germline CDR1 reads SNHLY; CDR2 reads FYNNEI. The CDR3 length is 15 residues. V shed 3 bases, J shed 10 bases, and the junction held 9 bases outside the gene matches. CDR3 loop: CASSETGPVGSPLHF. The CDR3 DNA reads as TGTGCCAGCAGTGAGACAGGGCCTGTTGGGTCACCCCTCCACTTT.

Notes on this clonotype: A read error is possible here, since a much larger clone lies one base away. The rearrangement links TRBV28 to TRBJ2-7, with 9 bases identical to TRBD1. Per germline, CDR1 MDHEN and CDR2 SYDVKM. This CDR3 has 13 amino acids. The V segment lost 11 bases and the J segment 6 bases; nucleotides outside the gene matches: 11. The DNA for the CDR3 is TGTGCCGGCCAAACCGGGACAGGGATCGAGCAGTACTTC. This codes for CAGQTGTGIEQYF.

This clonotype came up many times. V and J are TRBV18 and TRBJ1-1, with D perhaps TRBD1 (5 bases). The CDR3 extends over 13 amino acids. With 5 bases removed from V and 1 base from J, the gap between germline ends came to 8 bases. Looked up from germline, CDR1 is KGHSH and CDR2 is LQKENI. CDR3 region: CASSTGQNTEAFF. The CDR3 bases are TGTGCCAGCTCAACCGGACAGAACACTGAAGCTTTCTTT.

The genes are TRBV7-3 and TRBJ2-2; 9 nucleotides line up with TRBD2. This CDR3 is built from 15 residues. Germline V gives CDR1 SGHTA, CDR2 FQGTGA. Trimming removed 3 bases from V and 4 bases from J; junction bases left unmatched: 3. Written as DNA, the CDR3 is TGTGCCAGCAGCTTTTCAGCGGGGGGCACCGGGGAGCTGTTTTTT. It codes for CASSFSAGGTGELFF.

This clonotype was seen a few times. V gene TRBV7-9 combines with J gene TRBJ1-2; TRBD1 matches 7 bases. Germline V lookup: CDR1 SEHNR, CDR2 FQNEAQ (reference sequence). The CDR3 has 18 amino acids. J lost 2 bases, V lost 1 base, and 13 bases had no gene match. As DNA, the CDR3 is TGTGCCAGCAGCTTAGAGGGACAGATCCGGGCCAACAACTATGGCTACACCTTC. This encodes CASSLEGQIRANNYGYTF.

In this sample, this clonotype turned up many times. The chain recombines TRBV28 with TRBJ2-5; no reliable D call. Trimming cost V 6 bases and J 1 base, with 9 bases left between them. The CDR3 loop spans 13 amino acids. Germline CDR1 MDHEN, CDR2 SYDVKM. CDR3 nucleotides: TGTGCCAGCAGCCCCGTGATCCAAGAGACCCAGTACTTC. This translates into CASSPVIQETQYF.

There are many counts of this clonotype. CDR3 nucleotide sequence: TGTGCCTCTAGAGGGGGCGGTTCAGCGGGCAATCAGCCCCAGCATTTT. Translation gives CASRGGGSAGNQPQHF. V usage is TRBV2 and J usage is TRBJ1-5, with 7 bases fitting TRBD1. After removal of 11 bases from V and 2 bases from J, the junction contained 15 bases not matched to a gene. CDR3 size: 16 residues. Germline CDR1 and CDR2: SNHLY and FYNNEI.

Regarding this clonotype: One junction end does not reproduce the germline sequence, and a read error may be involved. The CDR3 loop reads CANSLTQRTEAFF. For the CDR3, the DNA is TGTGCCAACAGTTTGACTCAACGGACTGAAGCTTTCTTT. V gene TRBV28 combines with J gene TRBJ1-1; no clear D. This CDR3 has 13 residues. CDR1 and CDR2 (germline): MDHEN, SYDVKM.

This clonotype was counted only a few times. The chain carries TRBV20-1 and TRBJ2-7; 8 bases line up with TRBD1. The ends lost 6 bases at V and 3 bases at J; junction bases unmatched: 7. CDR1 and CDR2 (germline): DFQATT, SNEGSKA (reference sequence). The CDR3 is made up of 13 amino acids. The CDR3 DNA is TGCAGTGCCCGGACAGGGCAAATCTACGAGCAGTACTTC. Amino acid sequence: CSARTGQIYEQYF.

This clonotype occurred many times. J is TRBJ2-7 and V is TRBV7-3; 9 positions match TRBD1. V lost 5 bases, J lost 2 bases, and 4 bases stayed unmatched. The CDR3 loop spans 14 amino acids. Germline V CDR1 and CDR2: SGHTA, FQGTGA. The CDR3: CASSEGQGPYEQYF. The CDR3 DNA follows: TGTGCCAGCAGCGAGGGACAGGGTCCCTACGAGCAGTACTTC.

In its sample, this clonotype was seen many times. This sequence joins TRBV28 and TRBJ2-7; tentatively, D is TRBD2 (8 bases). V lost 3 bases to trimming and J lost 9 bases, with 21 bases between them. The CDR3 is 15 residues long. The germline V gene has CDR1 MDHEN and CDR2 SYDVKM. This CDR3 is CASSLGTARAGGQYF. Here the CDR3 DNA reads TGTGCCAGCAGTTTGGGGACAGCCCGGGCGGGGGGGCAGTACTTC.

To note about this clonotype: One base away lies a much larger clone, so this may be a sequencing read error. The gene calls are TRBV2 and TRBJ2-1, with TRBD1 as a possible D gene (6 bases). The J call could be wrong; TRBJ2-7 is a better fit for the DNA end. CDR1 is SNHLY and CDR2 is FYNNEI in the germline V gene. The CDR3 is made up of 13 amino acids. As DNA, the CDR3 is TGTGCCAGCAGGGAACAGGGCCCTAATGAGCAGTACTTC. This encodes CASREQGPNEQYF.